The next 9 T cell receptor beta chains were all read from a single sample in a study of shared clonotypes between healthy human individuals. Naivety among CD8 cells was defined by CD45RO negativity and positive CCR7 selection, thereby excluding terminally differentiated effector memory CD45RA+ cells. Using immunoSEQ multiplex PCR, the repertoire was profiled, and TCRdb retains in-frame clones only, with some absent. The top ten clones hold over 0.1% of a sample with more than 500,000 clones, roughly 95% of them seen once. Sequenced sample: naive CD8+ T cells sorted from blood. These receptors were taken from a woman in her twenties or thirties in good health.

The chain has TRBV5-6 and TRBJ2-2; 9 nucleotides line up with TRBD1. Unmatched junction bases numbered 1, after V lost 0 bases and J lost 7 bases. The CDR3 totals 14 residues. The V gene's germline CDR1 is SGHDT and CDR2 YYEEEE. This CDR3 reads CASSLETGGGELFF. The CDR3 nucleotides are TGTGCCAGCAGCTTGGAGACAGGGGGCGGGGAGCTGTTTTTT.

The chain employs TRBV5-1 and TRBJ1-2, with D uncertain. Per germline, CDR1 SGHRS and CDR2 YFSETQ. V lost 4 bases to trimming and J lost 4 bases, with 14 bases between them. The CDR3 is 14 residues long. For the CDR3, the DNA is TGCGCCAGCAGCAGTCTGGGCGTTGGCTATGGCTACACCTTC. Its translation: CASSSLGVGYGYTF.

This chain links TRBV5-4 with TRBJ2-5; 10 bases fit TRBD1. V trimming: 4 bases; J trimming: 4 bases; junction bases outside the gene matches: 7. The CDR3 contains 15 residues. Germline CDR1 SGHNT, CDR2 YYREEE (reference sequence). CDR3 bases: TGTGCCAGCAGCCTGGGACAGGGGATTGGAGAGACCCAGTACTTC. Protein sequence: CASSLGQGIGETQYF.

V and J are TRBV29-1 and TRBJ1-1; D is ambiguous. Germline V lookup: CDR1 SQVTM, CDR2 ANQGSEA. Trimming removed 8 bases from V and 4 bases from J, with 11 bases in between. The CDR3 length is 11 residues. In nucleotides, the CDR3 is TGCAGCCCGGGTAGGCTCACTGAAGCTTTCTTT. Translated, it gives CSPGRLTEAFF.

The chain combines TRBV30 with TRBJ2-1; tentatively, D is TRBD2 (5 bases). CDR3 size: 15 residues. Between the trimmed V and J ends, which lost 1 base and 1 base, there was a span of 11 bases. CDR1 is GTSNPN, CDR2 SVGIG, per germline (reference sequence). In DNA form, the CDR3 reads TGTGCCTGGAGTGAGGGAGCGGCGTCCTACAATGAGCAGTTCTTC. Its translation is CAWSEGAASYNEQFF. Full variable domain (rest looked up from reference TRBV30 and TRBJ2-1): SQTIHQWPATLVQPVGSPLSLECTVEGTSNPNLYWYRQAAGRGLQLLFYSVGIGQISSEVPQNLSASRPQDRQFILSSKKLLLSDSGFYLCAWSEGAASYNEQFFGPGTRLTVL.

This clone came up once. The chain recombines TRBV28 with TRBJ1-5; unclear D gene. V dropped 10 bases and J dropped 3 bases, with 19 bases sitting between them. Germline V gene sequence: CDR1 MDHEN, CDR2 SYDVKM. The CDR3 is made up of 15 amino acids. CDR3 nucleotides: TGTGCCACCTATAGTTGGGTAACCAACAATCAGCCCCAGCATTTT. It translates to CATYSWVTNNQPQHF. Full variable domain (missing parts from reference TRBV28 and TRBJ1-5): DVKVTQSSRYLVKRTGEKVFLECVQDMDHENMFWYRQDPGLGLRLIYFSYDVKMKEKGDIPEGYSVSREKKERFSLILESASTNQTSMYLCATYSWVTNNQPQHFGDGTRLSIL.

The rearrangement links TRBV27 to TRBJ2-2; tentatively, D is TRBD2 (5 bases). CDR1 and CDR2 (germline): MNHEY, SMNVEV (reference sequence). V was cut by 3 bases and J by 0 bases, with 8 bases left in between. This CDR3 is built from 15 residues. The CDR3 nucleotides read TGTGCCAGCAGTTTCTCGGGGACGAACACCGGGGAGCTGTTTTTT. Its translation is CASSFSGTNTGELFF.

The chain links TRBV10-3 to TRBJ1-4; the D is unclear. With 10 bases removed from V and 0 bases from J, the gap between germline ends came to 6 bases. Germline-derived CDR1 and CDR2 are ENHRY and SYGVKD. The CDR3 is 12 residues long. The CDR3 DNA reads as TGTGCCACCAGCACAACTAATGAAAAACTGTTTTTT. Its protein is CATSTTNEKLFF.

V gene TRBV9 combines with J gene TRBJ2-1; the D gene is possibly TRBD2 (6 bases). From germline, CDR1 is SGDLS and CDR2 YYNGEE. V shed 3 bases and J shed 10 bases, with 20 bases lying between them. The length of the CDR3 is 15 residues. This CDR3 is CASSGGYNSGDEQFF. For the CDR3, the DNA is TGTGCCAGCAGCGGAGGGTATAATAGCGGCGACGAGCAGTTCTTC.